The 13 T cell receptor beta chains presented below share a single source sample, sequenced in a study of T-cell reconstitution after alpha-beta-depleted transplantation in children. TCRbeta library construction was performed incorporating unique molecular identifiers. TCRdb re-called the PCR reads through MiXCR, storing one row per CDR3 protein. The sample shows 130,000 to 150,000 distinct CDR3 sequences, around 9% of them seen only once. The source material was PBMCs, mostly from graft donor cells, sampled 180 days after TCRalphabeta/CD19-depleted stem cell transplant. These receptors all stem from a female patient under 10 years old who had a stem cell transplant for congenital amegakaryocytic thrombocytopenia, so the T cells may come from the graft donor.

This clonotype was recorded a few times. The CDR3 here is CASSPRYEQYF. The CDR3 DNA sequence: TGTGCCAGCAGCCCCCGTTACGAGCAGTACTTC. The V and J genes are TRBV11-2 and TRBJ2-7; D remains unclear. The germline V and J ends were trimmed by 5 bases and 4 bases, with 6 bases remaining between them. The CDR3 sequence is 11 residues long. Germline assignment: CDR1 SGHAT and CDR2 FQNNGV.

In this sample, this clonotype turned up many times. The CDR3 DNA reads TGCAGCGTACTAAACAGCTCCTACAATGAGCAGTTCTTC. Translation gives CSVLNSSYNEQFF. The chain joins TRBV29-1 to TRBJ2-1, with D unclear. V shed 6 bases and J shed 0 bases, with 9 bases lying between them. The V gene's germline CDR1 is SQVTM and CDR2 ANQGSEA. CDR3 length equals 13 residues.

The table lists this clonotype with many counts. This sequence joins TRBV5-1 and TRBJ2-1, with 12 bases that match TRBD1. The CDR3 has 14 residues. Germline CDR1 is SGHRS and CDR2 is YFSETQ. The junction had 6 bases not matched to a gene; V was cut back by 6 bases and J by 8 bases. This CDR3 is CASIAGTGGYEQFF. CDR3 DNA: TGCGCCAGCATTGCCGGGACAGGGGGCTATGAGCAGTTCTTC.

CDR3 region: CASSPWQAGGFHEQYF. CDR3 coding DNA: TGTGCCAGCAGCCCATGGCAAGCGGGAGGGTTTCACGAGCAGTACTTC. The V and J genes are TRBV7-8 and TRBJ2-7; 10 bases agree with TRBD2. The CDR3 loop spans 16 amino acids. V was pared by 5 bases and J by 5 bases, with 12 bases of the junction left unmatched. Germline V gene sequence: CDR1 SGHVS, CDR2 FQNEAQ.

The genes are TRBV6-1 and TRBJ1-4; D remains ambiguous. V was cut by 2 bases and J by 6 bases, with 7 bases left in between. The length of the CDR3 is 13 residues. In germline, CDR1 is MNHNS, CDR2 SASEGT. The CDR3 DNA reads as TGTGCCAGCAGTGAACCCAATTATGAAAAACTGTTTTTT. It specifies CASSEPNYEKLFF.

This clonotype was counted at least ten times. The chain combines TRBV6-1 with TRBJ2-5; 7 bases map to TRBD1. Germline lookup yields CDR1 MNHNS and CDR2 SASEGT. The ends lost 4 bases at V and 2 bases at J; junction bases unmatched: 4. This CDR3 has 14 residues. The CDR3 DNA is TGTGCCAGCAGTGGCCGACAGGGACAAGAGACCCAGTACTTC. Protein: CASSGRQGQETQYF.

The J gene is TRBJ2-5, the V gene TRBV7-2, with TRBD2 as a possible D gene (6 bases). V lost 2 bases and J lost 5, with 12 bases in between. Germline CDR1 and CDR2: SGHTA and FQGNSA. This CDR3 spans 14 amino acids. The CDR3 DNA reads TGTGCCAGCAGCTTAACTGGAGGGTGGGAGACCCAGTACTTC. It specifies CASSLTGGWETQYF.

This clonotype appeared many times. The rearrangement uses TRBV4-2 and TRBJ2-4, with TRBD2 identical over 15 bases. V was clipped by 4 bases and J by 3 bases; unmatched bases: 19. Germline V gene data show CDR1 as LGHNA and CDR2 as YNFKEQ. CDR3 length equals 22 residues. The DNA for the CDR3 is TGTGCCAGCAGCCCCCCGGGACTAGCGGGAGGCGCGGGGTTCTATAGCAAAAACATTCAGTACTTC. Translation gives CASSPPGLAGGAGFYSKNIQYF.

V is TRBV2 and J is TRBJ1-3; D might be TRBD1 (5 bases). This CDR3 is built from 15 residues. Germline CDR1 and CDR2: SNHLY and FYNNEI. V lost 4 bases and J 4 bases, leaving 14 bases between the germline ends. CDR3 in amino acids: CASSGSGARGNTIYF. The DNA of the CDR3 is TGTGCCAGCAGTGGTAGTGGGGCGCGAGGAAACACCATATATTTT.

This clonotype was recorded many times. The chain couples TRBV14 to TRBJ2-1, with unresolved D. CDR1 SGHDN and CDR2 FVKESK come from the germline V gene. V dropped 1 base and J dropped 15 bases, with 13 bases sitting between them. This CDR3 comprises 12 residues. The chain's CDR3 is CASSQALLAWFF. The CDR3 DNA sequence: TGTGCCAGCAGCCAAGCGTTATTAGCTTGGTTCTTC.

Here the CDR3 reads CAISESGLAGAGGTDTQYF. In nucleotides, the CDR3 is TGTGCCATCAGTGAGTCGGGACTAGCGGGGGCCGGGGGCACAGATACGCAGTATTTT. The V and J genes are TRBV10-3 and TRBJ2-3; 14 nucleotides align to TRBD2. The CDR3 runs 19 residues. V was clipped by 0 bases and J by 1 base; unmatched bases: 6. Germline CDR1 is ENHRY and CDR2 is SYGVKD.

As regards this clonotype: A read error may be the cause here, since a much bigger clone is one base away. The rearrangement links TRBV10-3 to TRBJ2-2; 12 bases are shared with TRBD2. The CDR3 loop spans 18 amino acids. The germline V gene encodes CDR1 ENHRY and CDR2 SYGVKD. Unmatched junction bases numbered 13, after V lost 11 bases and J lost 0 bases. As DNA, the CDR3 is TGTGCCGTCGGCGCGGCTAGCGGGAGGGCCGCGAACACCGGGGAGCTGTTTTTT. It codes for CAVGAASGRAANTGELFF.

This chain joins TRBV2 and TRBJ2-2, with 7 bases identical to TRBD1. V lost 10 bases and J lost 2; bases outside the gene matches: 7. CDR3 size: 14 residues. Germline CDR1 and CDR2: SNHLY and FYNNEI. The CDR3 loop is CATTDRANTGELFF. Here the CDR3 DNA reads TGTGCCACTACAGACAGGGCCAACACCGGGGAGCTGTTTTTT.